Presented here are 2 T cell receptor beta chains from one specimen sequenced in a study of graft-versus-host responses after intestinal transplantation. Some clones are missing from TCRdb's copy, which holds only in-frame ones; the method was immunoSEQ multiplex PCR. Of around 90,000 clones detected, 85% to 95% appear once; the ten largest clones hold 0.069%. Antigen specificity for these receptors is unknown. The sample in question was unstimulated CD8+ T cells sorted from spleen or lymph node cells, obtained before transplant. These receptors all stem from a human donor who was the organ donor for an intestinal transplant.

This chain joins TRBV5-4 and TRBJ2-1; 11 bases are shared with TRBD2. Germline V gene lookup returns CDR1 SGHNT and CDR2 YYREEE (reference sequence). V was clipped by 5 bases and J by 7 bases; unmatched bases: 8. The CDR3 runs to 15 residues. DNA for the CDR3: TGTGCCAGCAGTTTACTAGCGGGAGTGGCTAATGAGCAGTTCTTC. Translation: CASSLLAGVANEQFF.

V and J are TRBV11-2 and TRBJ1-2, with 9 bases lining up with TRBD1. Trimming removed 5 bases from V and 4 bases from J; junction bases left unmatched: 8. The CDR3 contains 15 residues. CDR1 is SGHAT and CDR2 is FQNNGV in the germline V gene. CDR3 nucleotide sequence: TGTGCCAGCAGCCTGACACAGGGGGCTTTCTATGGCTACACCTTC. This translates into CASSLTQGAFYGYTF.